The clone carrying this TCR delta chain occurred a few times. A read error is possible here, since a much larger clone lies one base away. This sample also contains other DNA sequences that code for the same CDR3. TCRdb re-called clones from the reads via CATT. The data show about 8,000 delta-chain clones, with 1.6% seen just once and 8.3% held by the top ten. The source of the sample is a study of gamma-delta chains in newborns, infants, children. The germline gives CDR1 GEAIGNYY, CDR2 EKD. The CDR3 length is 19 residues. V and J are TRDV2 and TRDJ3; 7 bases are a match to TRDD3. Sequenced sample: blood. This TCR was sampled from a child who was a newborn, infant or young child, either healthy, febrile or measles-vaccinated (not recorded which). The CDR3 DNA follows: TGCGCCTGTGACACCGTTCTGGGGGCCGGCTCCTGGGACACCCGACAGATGTTTTTC. It specifies CACDTVLGAGSWDTRQMFF.